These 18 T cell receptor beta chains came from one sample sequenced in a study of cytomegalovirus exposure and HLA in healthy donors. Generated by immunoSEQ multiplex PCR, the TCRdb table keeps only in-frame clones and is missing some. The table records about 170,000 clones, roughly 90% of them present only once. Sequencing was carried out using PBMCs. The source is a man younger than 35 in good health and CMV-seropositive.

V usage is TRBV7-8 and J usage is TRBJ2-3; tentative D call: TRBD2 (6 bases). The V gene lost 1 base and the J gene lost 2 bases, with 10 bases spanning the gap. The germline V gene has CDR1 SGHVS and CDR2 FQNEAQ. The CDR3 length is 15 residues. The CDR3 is CASSLVEGYTDTQYF. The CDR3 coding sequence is TGTGCCAGCAGCTTAGTGGAGGGGTACACAGATACGCAGTATTTT.

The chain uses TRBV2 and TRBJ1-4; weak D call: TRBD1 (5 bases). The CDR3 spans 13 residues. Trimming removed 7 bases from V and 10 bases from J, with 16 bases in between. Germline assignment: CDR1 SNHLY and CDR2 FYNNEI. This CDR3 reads CASTPGGRGKLFF. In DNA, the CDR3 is TGTGCCAGCACTCCGGGGGGAAGAGGAAAACTGTTTTTT.

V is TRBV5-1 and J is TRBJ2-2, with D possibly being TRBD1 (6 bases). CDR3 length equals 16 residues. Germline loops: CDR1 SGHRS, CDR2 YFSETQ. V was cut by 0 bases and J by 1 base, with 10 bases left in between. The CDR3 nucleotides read TGCGCCAGCAGCTTGGCCCCGGGACAGAACACCGGGGAGCTGTTTTTT. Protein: CASSLAPGQNTGELFF.

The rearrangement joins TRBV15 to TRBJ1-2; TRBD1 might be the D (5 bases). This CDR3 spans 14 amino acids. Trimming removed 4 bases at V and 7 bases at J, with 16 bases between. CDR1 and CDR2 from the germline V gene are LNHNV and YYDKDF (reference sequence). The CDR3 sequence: CATSTHAGVAGYTF. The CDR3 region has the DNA TGTGCCACCAGCACGCATGCGGGGGTGGCTGGCTACACCTTC.

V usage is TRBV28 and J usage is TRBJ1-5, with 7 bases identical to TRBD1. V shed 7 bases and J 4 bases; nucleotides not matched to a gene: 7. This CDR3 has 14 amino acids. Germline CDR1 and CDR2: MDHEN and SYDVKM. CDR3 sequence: CASTRQGPNQPQHF. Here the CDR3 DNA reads TGTGCCAGCACCCGACAGGGACCTAATCAGCCCCAGCATTTT.

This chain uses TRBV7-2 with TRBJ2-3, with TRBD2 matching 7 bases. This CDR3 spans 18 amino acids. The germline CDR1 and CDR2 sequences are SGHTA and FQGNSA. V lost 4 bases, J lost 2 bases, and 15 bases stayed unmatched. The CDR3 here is CASSSPRASGRNTDTQYF. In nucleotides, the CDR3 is TGTGCCAGCAGCTCCCCCAGGGCTAGCGGACGTAACACAGATACGCAGTATTTT.

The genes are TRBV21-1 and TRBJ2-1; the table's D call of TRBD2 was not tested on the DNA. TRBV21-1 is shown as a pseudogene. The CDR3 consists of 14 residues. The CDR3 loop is CASRPGTGANEQFF. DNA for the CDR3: TGTGCCAGCAGACCCGGGACTGGGGCTAATGAGCAGTTCTTC.

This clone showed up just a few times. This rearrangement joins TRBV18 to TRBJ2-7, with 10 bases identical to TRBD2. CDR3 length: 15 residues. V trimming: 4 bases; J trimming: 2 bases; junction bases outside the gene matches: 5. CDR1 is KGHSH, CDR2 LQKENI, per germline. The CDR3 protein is CASSLGTSGTYEQYF. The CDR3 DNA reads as TGTGCCAGCTCACTGGGAACTAGCGGGACCTACGAGCAGTACTTC.

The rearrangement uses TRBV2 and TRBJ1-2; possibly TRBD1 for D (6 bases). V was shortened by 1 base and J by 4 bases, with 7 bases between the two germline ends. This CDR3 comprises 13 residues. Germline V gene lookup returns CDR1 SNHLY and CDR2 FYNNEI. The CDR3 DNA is TGTGCCAGCAGTGAAGTACAGGGCTATGGCTACACCTTC. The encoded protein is CASSEVQGYGYTF. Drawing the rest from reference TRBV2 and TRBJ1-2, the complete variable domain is EPEVTQTPSHQVTQMGQEVILRCVPISNHLYFYWYRQILGQKVEFLVSFYNNEISEKSEIFDDQFSVERPDGSNFTLKIRSTKLEDSAMYFCASSEVQGYGYTFGSGTRLTVV.

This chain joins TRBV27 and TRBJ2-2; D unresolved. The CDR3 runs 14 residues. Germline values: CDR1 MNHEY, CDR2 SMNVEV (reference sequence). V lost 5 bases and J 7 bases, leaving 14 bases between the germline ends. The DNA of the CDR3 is TGTGCCAGCAGTCAACTCCCTTTCAACGGGGAGCTGTTTTTT. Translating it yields CASSQLPFNGELFF.

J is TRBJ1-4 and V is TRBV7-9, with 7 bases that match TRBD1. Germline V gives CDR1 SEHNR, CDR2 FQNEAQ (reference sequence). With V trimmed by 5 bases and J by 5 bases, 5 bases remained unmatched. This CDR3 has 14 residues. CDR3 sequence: CASSVGQPNEKLFF. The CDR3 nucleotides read TGTGCCAGCAGCGTGGGACAGCCGAATGAAAAACTGTTTTTT.

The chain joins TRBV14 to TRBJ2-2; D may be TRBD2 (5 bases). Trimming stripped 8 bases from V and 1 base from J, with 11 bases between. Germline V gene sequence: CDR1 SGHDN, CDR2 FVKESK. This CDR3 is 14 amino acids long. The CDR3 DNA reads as TGTGCCAGCTCGGGGAGTTGGAACACCGGGGAGCTGTTTTTT. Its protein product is CASSGSWNTGELFF.

CDR3 coding DNA: TGTGCCACCAGGCCGTCCTATGAAGACACCGGGGAGCTGTTTTTT. Amino acid sequence: CATRPSYEDTGELFF. V usage is TRBV15 and J usage is TRBJ2-2; D gene uncertain. The CDR3 consists of 15 residues. Germline loops: CDR1 LNHNV, CDR2 YYDKDF (reference sequence). Trimming removed 6 bases at V and 3 bases at J, with 14 bases between.

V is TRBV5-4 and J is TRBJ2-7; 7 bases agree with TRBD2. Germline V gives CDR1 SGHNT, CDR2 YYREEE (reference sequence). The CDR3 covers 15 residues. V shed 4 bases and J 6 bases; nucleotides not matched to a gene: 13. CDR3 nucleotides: TGTGCCAGCAGCCTGTCTGGTAGCGGGTCTATCGAGCAGTACTTC. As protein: CASSLSGSGSIEQYF.

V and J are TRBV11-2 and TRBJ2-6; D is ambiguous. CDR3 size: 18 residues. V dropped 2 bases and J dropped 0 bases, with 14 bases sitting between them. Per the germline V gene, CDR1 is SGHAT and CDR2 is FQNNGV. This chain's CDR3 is CASSLTEVIISGANVLTF. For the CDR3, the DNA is TGTGCCAGCAGCTTAACTGAGGTTATCATCTCTGGGGCCAACGTCCTGACTTTC. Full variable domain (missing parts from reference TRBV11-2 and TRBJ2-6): EAGVAQSPRYKIIEKRQSVAFWCNPISGHATLYWYQQILGQGPKLLIQFQNNGVVDDSQLPKDRFSAERLKGVDSTLKIQPAKLEDSAVYLCASSLTEVIISGANVLTFGAGSRLTVL.

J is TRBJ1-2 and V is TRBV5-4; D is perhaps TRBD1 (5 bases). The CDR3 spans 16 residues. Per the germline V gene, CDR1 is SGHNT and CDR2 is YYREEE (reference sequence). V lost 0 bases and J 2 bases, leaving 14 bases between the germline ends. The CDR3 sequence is CASSLGLARANYGYTF. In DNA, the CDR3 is TGTGCCAGCAGCTTGGGGTTAGCCAGGGCCAACTATGGCTACACCTTC.

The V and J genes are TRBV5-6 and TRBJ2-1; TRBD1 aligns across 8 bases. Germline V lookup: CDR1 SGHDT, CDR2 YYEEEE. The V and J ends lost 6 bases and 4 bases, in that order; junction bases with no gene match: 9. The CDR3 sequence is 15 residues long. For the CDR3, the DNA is TGTGCCAGCACGACAGCAGGGGGCCGATACAATGAGCAGTTCTTC. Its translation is CASTTAGGRYNEQFF.

CDR3 nucleotide sequence: TGTGCCAGCAGCCTAACTAGCGGTGACACAGATACGCAGTATTTT. It is translated as CASSLTSGDTDTQYF. This chain connects TRBV7-9 to TRBJ2-3, with TRBD2 identical over 8 bases. The germline V gene has CDR1 SEHNR and CDR2 FQNEAQ (reference sequence). After removal of 5 bases from V and 2 bases from J, the junction contained 6 bases not matched to a gene. This CDR3 contains 15 residues.